This T cell receptor beta chain is drawn from a study of technical replicates of blood from a few donors. Some clones are missing from TCRdb's copy, which holds only in-frame ones; the method was immunoSEQ multiplex PCR. Among approximately 58,000 clones listed, approximately 86% were seen once. The CDR3 consists of 15 residues. Looked up from germline, CDR1 is MNHEY and CDR2 is SVGAGI. V was clipped by 5 bases and J by 0 bases, with 11 bases between them. The sequence was obtained from a human donor in good health. Some clones in this sample may be carry-over from other donors' samples. Material: PBMCs. This chain uses TRBV6-5 with TRBJ1-3; D possibly corresponds to TRBD1 (6 bases). The CDR3 is CASSQTGSSGNTIYF. The CDR3 DNA reads TGTGCCAGCAGTCAAACAGGGTCCTCTGGAAACACCATATATTTT.